Presented here are 14 T cell receptor beta chains from one specimen sequenced in a study of glioma-infiltrating T cells after dendritic cell vaccination (dated by TCRdb to about 2016). The time point label, read with the paper, signifies: after dendritic cell vaccination, including at tumor progression/relapse. Receptor libraries were prepared by the immunoSEQ multiplex PCR assay. The immuneACCESS repertoire file appears here via TCRdb, limited to in-frame rearrangements. These files lack a portion of the clones; in checked studies, under half of the deficit traces to unresolved V genes, and the cause of the others is not known. The sample profile shows more than 85,000 clones; almost 90% of them were found once. The ten largest clones represent approximately 2.7% of the sample. Specimen: blood, collected after dendritic cell vaccination. Source of these receptors: a human donor with glioblastoma.

Points on this clone: Different DNA sequences within this sample yield the same CDR3. V is TRBV5-6 and J is TRBJ2-7, with unresolved D. The CDR3 sequence is 12 residues long. CDR1 and CDR2 (germline): SGHDT, YYEEEE. V lost 0 bases and J 6 bases, leaving 7 bases between the germline ends. CDR3 bases: TGTGCCAGCAGCTTGGCTTCGGGCGAGCAGTACTTC. It yields the protein CASSLASGEQYF.

This chain links TRBV5-1 with TRBJ1-2, with D tentatively TRBD1 (6 bases). This CDR3 has 14 residues. Trimming cost V 3 bases and J 0 bases, with 9 bases left between them. Germline CDR1 reads SGHRS; CDR2 reads YFSETQ. As DNA, the CDR3 is TGCGCCAGCAGCTCGGGACACGCTAACTATGGCTACACCTTC. Translation: CASSSGHANYGYTF. Combining the CDR3 with reference TRBV5-1 and TRBJ1-2 gives the whole variable domain KAGVTQTPRYLIKTRGQQVTLSCSPISGHRSVSWYQQTPGQGLQFLFEYFSETQRNKGNFPGRFSGRQFSNSRSEMNVSTLELGDSALYLCASSSGHANYGYTFGSGTRLTVV.

This chain joins TRBV10-3 and TRBJ2-6; possible D gene TRBD2, 6 bases. CDR1 and CDR2 (germline): ENHRY, SYGVKD. The CDR3 totals 17 residues. Trimming shortened V by 0 bases and J by 0 bases, and 9 bases separated the two germline ends. CDR3 coding DNA: TGTGCCATCAGTGAGTCCGGGAGTCCCTCTGGGGCCAACGTCCTGACTTTC. Residues: CAISESGSPSGANVLTF.

This clone is a singleton in its sample. The chain carries TRBV30 and TRBJ1-1; D is undetermined. Germline values: CDR1 GTSNPN, CDR2 SVGIG (reference sequence). The V gene lost 0 bases and the J gene lost 1 base, with 12 bases spanning the gap. The CDR3 sequence is 15 residues long. The CDR3 DNA sequence: TGTGCCTGGAGTGTCCGACCTTCGGGGAACACTGAAGCTTTCTTT. Translated, it gives CAWSVRPSGNTEAFF.

The genes are TRBV27 and TRBJ2-1; the match to TRBD1 covers 8 bases. The CDR3 covers 15 residues. V was pared by 2 bases and J by 4 bases, with 4 bases of the junction left unmatched. Germline CDR1 is MNHEY and CDR2 is SMNVEV (reference sequence). For the CDR3, the DNA is TGTGCCAGCAGTTTAAGGGACAGGAATTACAATGAGCAGTTCTTC. Translated, it gives CASSLRDRNYNEQFF.

The chain is built from TRBV5-1 and TRBJ2-5, with D possibly matching TRBD1 (6 bases). The J call is doubtful: the DNA matches TRBJ2-7 better. The CDR3 length is 13 residues. The germline gives CDR1 SGHRS, CDR2 YFSETQ. CDR3 residues: CASSLFDRTEQYF. For the CDR3, the DNA is TGCGCCAGCAGCTTATTCGACAGGACCGAGCAGTACTTC.

About this clone: The junction shows a germline mismatch at one end, possibly a read error. The chain couples TRBV5-6 to TRBJ2-7; tentatively, D is TRBD1 (6 bases). This CDR3 is built from 14 residues. From germline, CDR1 is SGHDT and CDR2 YYEEEE. This CDR3 reads CASSLADSSYEQHF. The CDR3 nucleotides are TGTGCCAGCAGCTTGGCGGACAGCTCCTACGAGCAGCACTTC.

The table lists this clone with a count of one. This chain joins TRBV15 and TRBJ2-7; 11 bases agree with TRBD1. The J segment lost 5 bases and the V segment lost 0 bases, leaving 6 bases of the junction unmatched. Germline CDR1 LNHNV, CDR2 YYDKDF (reference sequence). CDR3 length: 16 amino acids. Here the CDR3 reads CATSRDRTGGVDEQYF. CDR3 in DNA: TGTGCCACCAGCAGAGATAGGACAGGGGGCGTCGACGAGCAGTACTTC.

The CDR3 DNA sequence: TGTGCCAGTAGCCCGGGACTTTACGTTTTCACAGATACGCAGTATTTT. This codes for CASSPGLYVFTDTQYF. The rearrangement links TRBV19 to TRBJ2-3; weak D call: TRBD2 (6 bases). This CDR3 has 16 residues. Between the trimmed V and J ends, which lost 6 bases and 2 bases, there was a span of 18 bases. Looked up from germline, CDR1 is LNHDA and CDR2 is SQIVND (reference sequence).

V and J are TRBV7-2 and TRBJ2-5, with a possible D match to TRBD2 (6 bases). The V end lost 4 bases, the J end lost 5 bases, and 11 bases lay between the germline ends. This CDR3 has 13 residues. Germline V gene sequence: CDR1 SGHTA, CDR2 FQGNSA. The CDR3 DNA follows: TGTGCCAGCAGCTCGCAAAGCGGGGAGACCCAGTACTTC. Translating it yields CASSSQSGETQYF.

The chain has TRBV11-3 and TRBJ1-1; maybe TRBD1 (6 bases). V was pared by 0 bases and J by 12 bases, with 17 bases between. Germline CDR1 and CDR2: SGHNT and YENEEA. The CDR3 runs to 14 residues. The CDR3 protein is CASSLDPQGRMTFF. DNA for the CDR3: TGTGCCAGCAGCTTAGACCCACAGGGTAGGATGACTTTCTTT.

In its sample, this clone was seen once. The chain carries TRBV5-4 and TRBJ2-1; TRBD2 agrees at 8 bases. Trimming took 3 bases from V and 8 from J; bases not matched to a gene: 10. The CDR3 totals 15 residues. Germline lookup yields CDR1 SGHNT and CDR2 YYREEE (reference sequence). CDR3 sequence (DNA): TGTGCCAGCAGCTCACGGACTAGCCGGACCGATGAGCAGTTCTTC. Translated: CASSSRTSRTDEQFF. Full variable domain (missing parts from reference TRBV5-4 and TRBJ2-1): ETGVTQSPTHLIKTRGQQVTLRCSSQSGHNTVSWYQQALGQGPQFIFQYYREEENGRGNFPPRFSGLQFPNYSSELNVNALELDDSALYLCASSSRTSRTDEQFFGPGTRLTVL.

This sequence joins TRBV19 and TRBJ1-5; maybe TRBD1 (6 bases). Germline V gene sequence: CDR1 LNHDA, CDR2 SQIVND (reference sequence). V was pared by 6 bases and J by 3 bases, with 18 bases between. The CDR3 spans 16 residues. The CDR3 loop is CASREASGAINQPQHF. As DNA, the CDR3 is TGTGCCAGTAGGGAAGCGTCAGGGGCGATCAATCAGCCCCAGCATTTT.

The rearrangement links TRBV6-1 to TRBJ2-3; 8 positions match TRBD1. CDR1 and CDR2 from the germline V gene are MNHNS and SASEGT. This CDR3 comprises 16 residues. V was clipped by 4 bases and J by 4 bases; unmatched bases: 10. CDR3 sequence: CASSGVGTGRPDTQYF. The CDR3 DNA reads as TGTGCCAGCAGTGGGGTCGGGACAGGACGGCCAGATACGCAGTATTTT.